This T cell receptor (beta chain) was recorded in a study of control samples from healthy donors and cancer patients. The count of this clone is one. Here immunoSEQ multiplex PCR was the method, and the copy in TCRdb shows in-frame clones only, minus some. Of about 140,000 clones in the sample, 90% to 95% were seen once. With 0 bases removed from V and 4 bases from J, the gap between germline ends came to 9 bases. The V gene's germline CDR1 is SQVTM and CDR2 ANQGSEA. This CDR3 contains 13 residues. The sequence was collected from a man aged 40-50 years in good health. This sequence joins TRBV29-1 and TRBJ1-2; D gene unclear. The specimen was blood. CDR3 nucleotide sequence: TGCAGCGTTGAAGACAGTCGCGGCTATGGCTACACCTTC. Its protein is CSVEDSRGYGYTF.